These 4 T cell receptor beta chains share one sample of origin, sequenced in a study of blood T cell repertoires in COVID-19. Clones were sequenced by immunoSEQ multiplex PCR, and TCRdb holds only the in-frame ones, with some missing. The table has around 230,000 clones, around 90% seen once. Sequences were obtained from PBMCs or T cells enriched from blood (not recorded which). All receptors derive from a woman in her thirties who had recovered from COVID-19.

The CDR3 bases are TGTGCCAGCAGCTTAGAAGGGGCAGCCCAGCATTTT. It codes for CASSLEGAAQHF. This chain joins TRBV7-9 and TRBJ1-5; tentative D call: TRBD1 (5 bases). V lost 1 base, J lost 11 bases, and 9 bases lay in between. The CDR3 totals 12 residues. CDR1 SEHNR and CDR2 FQNEAQ come from the germline V gene (reference sequence).

The CDR3 nucleotides are TGTGCCAGTAGTCCCTTAGGACACTACGAGCAGTACTTC. Protein: CASSPLGHYEQYF. The rearrangement uses TRBV19 and TRBJ2-7; D perhaps matches TRBD1 (5 bases). The CDR3 runs 13 residues. The germline V gene encodes CDR1 LNHDA and CDR2 SQIVND (reference sequence). Trimming took off 5 bases at V and 3 bases at J, with 11 bases between the two ends.

The J gene is TRBJ2-1, the V gene TRBV2; D is perhaps TRBD2 (5 bases). The germline gives CDR1 SNHLY, CDR2 FYNNEI. V was cut by 2 bases and J by 6 bases, with 11 bases left in between. The CDR3 consists of 14 residues. The CDR3 DNA follows: TGTGCCAGCAGTGAATGGGCTAGCCGCAATGAGCAGTTCTTC. The encoded protein is CASSEWASRNEQFF.

V and J are TRBV3-1 (or the pseudogene TRBV3-2) and TRBJ2-6, with D unresolved. CDR3 length: 14 residues. CDR1 and CDR2 (germline): LGHDT, YNNKEL (reference sequence). The ends were cut back, 1 base at V and 4 bases at J, with 5 bases in the middle. The chain's CDR3 is CASSQGAGANVLTF. DNA for the CDR3: TGTGCCAGCAGCCAAGGCGCAGGGGCCAACGTCCTGACTTTC.